These T cell receptor beta chains were read from a single sample in a study of CD8 T cells in Susac syndrome. TCRdb independently ran MiXCR on the immunoSEQ multiplex PCR reads; one entry per CDR3 protein. The sample has 150,000 to 200,000 distinct CDR3 sequences, around 95% seen once. The specimen was CD4+ T cells from PBMCs. These receptors originate from a human donor with multiple sclerosis. Both conserved end residues are part of each CDR3. D genes are given only for firm matches.

v_call,d_call,j_call,cdr3_length,cdr3_aa,cdr3_nt
TRBV6-2/TRBV6-3,NA,TRBJ2-7,14,CASSNLEGSYEQYF,TGTGCCAGCAGTAACCTAGAGGGATCCTACGAGCAGTACTTC
TRBV23-1,NA,TRBJ1-1,13,CASSQSPTCEAFF,TGCGCCAGCAGTCAATCTCCCACTTGTGAAGCTTTCTTT
TRBV12-3/TRBV12-4,NA,TRBJ1-1,14,CASSNRQGNTEAFF,TGTGCCAGCAGTAATCGGCAGGGGAACACTGAAGCTTTCTTT
TRBV3-1,NA,TRBJ1-1,15,CASSHETPMNTEAFF,TGTGCCAGCAGCCACGAGACCCCTATGAACACTGAAGCTTTCTTT
TRBV23-1,NA,TRBJ1-2,14,CASIGSVGPIGYTF,TGCGCCAGCATCGGGTCAGTGGGTCCTATTGGCTACACCTTC
TRBV19,NA,TRBJ1-6,17,CASTADGLSSYNSPLHF,TGTGCCAGTACCGCCGACGGTCTGAGCTCCTATAATTCACCCCTCCACTTT
TRBV30,TRBD1,TRBJ2-5,14,CAWSLGTVQETQYF,TGTGCCTGGAGCCTCGGGACAGTCCAAGAGACCCAGTACTTC
TRBV11-2,NA,TRBJ1-6,14,CASSLGAGYSPLHF,TGTGCCAGCAGCTTAGGCGCGGGTTATTCACCCCTCCACTTT
TRBV19,NA,TRBJ2-3,15,CASTAGTGRIATQYF,TGTGCCAGTACCGCGGGGACGGGGCGGATTGCGACGCAGTATTTT
TRBV4-1,NA,TRBJ1-6,18,CASSQVPVGVADNSPLHF,TGCGCCAGCAGCCAAGTTCCGGTGGGGGTAGCGGATAATTCACCCCTCCACTTT
TRBV12-3/TRBV12-4,NA,TRBJ2-6,13,CASSVAGANVLTF,TGTGCCAGCAGTGTCGCTGGGGCCAACGTCCTGACTTTC
TRBV6-1,NA,TRBJ2-1,17,CASRQTFNSVSYNEQFF,TGTGCCAGCAGGCAGACCTTTAATAGCGTTTCCTACAATGAGCAGTTCTTC
TRBV20-1,NA,TRBJ2-1,16,CSARKAHWANPDEQFF,TGCAGTGCTAGAAAGGCCCATTGGGCCAATCCGGATGAGCAGTTCTTC
TRBV29-1,TRBD1,TRBJ2-7,15,CSVGPSGTGAWEQYF,TGCAGCGTAGGCCCTTCCGGGACAGGGGCGTGGGAGCAGTACTTC
TRBV20-1,NA,TRBJ1-6,14,CSAEQGRYNSPLHF,TGCAGTGCTGAACAGGGACGCTATAATTCACCCCTCCACTTT